This T cell receptor beta chain was identified in a study of T cells in localized non-small cell lung cancer. The germline V gene has CDR1 LNHDA and CDR2 SQIVND (reference sequence). V lost 4 bases and J lost 5; bases outside the gene matches: 3. The CDR3 has 15 amino acids. The protocol was immunoSEQ multiplex PCR, while the TCRdb copy is restricted to in-frame clones and leaves out a portion. The profile shows more than 2,500 clones, roughly a quarter of them singletons. This rearrangement joins TRBV19 to TRBJ2-1; 12 nucleotides match TRBD1. Specimen: lung tumor tissue, collected before any cancer treatment. This clonotype was sampled from a female donor of 60 years or more with stage I lung adenocarcinoma. CDR3 in DNA: TGTGCCAGTAGTAGGGGACAGGGGGCTGACAATGAGCAGTTCTTC. Amino acids: CASSRGQGADNEQFF.